A single sample gave rise to the 21 T cell receptor beta chains below, sequenced in a study of long-term antiretroviral therapy in people with HIV. Samples were assayed with immunoSEQ v3.0 at survey level. Here immunoSEQ multiplex PCR was the method, and the copy in TCRdb shows in-frame clones only, minus some. The sample consists of more than 25,000 clones, 75% to 90% of them appearing once. Specimen: unsorted PBMCs, collected approximately 5 years before starting antiretroviral therapy. The receptors derive from a man aged 50-59 years with HIV.

This chain uses TRBV6-5 with TRBJ2-3, with 8 bases lining up with TRBD2. CDR1 is MNHEY and CDR2 is SVGAGI in the germline V gene. After removal of 7 bases from V and 5 bases from J, the junction contained 8 bases not matched to a gene. The CDR3 contains 14 residues. CDR3 sequence reads: CASTGLAGGDTQYF. The CDR3 DNA follows: TGTGCCAGCACGGGGCTAGCGGGCGGAGATACGCAGTATTTT.

The rearrangement uses TRBV19 and TRBJ1-5; D is unclear. V was trimmed by 3 bases and J by 0 bases, leaving 9 bases between them. CDR3 size: 15 residues. Germline-derived CDR1 and CDR2 are LNHDA and SQIVND (reference sequence). CDR3 amino acids: CASSIRGDSNQPQHF. The CDR3, as DNA: TGTGCCAGTAGTATTCGTGGGGATAGCAATCAGCCCCAGCATTTT.

This chain uses TRBV15 with TRBJ2-7, with D possibly being TRBD1 (6 bases). Trimming cost V 5 bases and J 0 bases, with 17 bases left between them. The CDR3 has 16 residues. Per germline, CDR1 LNHNV and CDR2 YYDKDF (reference sequence). This chain's CDR3 is CATSPLGGDHSYEQYF. DNA for the CDR3: TGTGCCACCAGCCCGTTAGGGGGAGACCACTCCTACGAGCAGTACTTC.

The chain has TRBV5-1 and TRBJ2-3, with a possible D match to TRBD2 (5 bases). Germline-derived CDR1 and CDR2 are SGHRS and YFSETQ. The CDR3 runs 14 residues. The V and J ends lost 1 base and 4 bases respectively, with 10 bases between them. The CDR3 here is CASSLPSWADTQYF. CDR3 bases: TGCGCCAGCAGCTTGCCTAGCTGGGCAGATACGCAGTATTTT.

This clone appeared a few times. The chain recombines TRBV5-4 with TRBJ1-3; D gene ambiguous. The CDR3 covers 15 residues. The ends were cut back, 1 base at V and 0 bases at J, with 8 bases in the middle. CDR1 is SGHNT, CDR2 YYREEE, per germline (reference sequence). The CDR3 here is CASSLPGDSGNTIYF. The CDR3, as DNA: TGTGCCAGCAGCTTGCCAGGCGACTCTGGAAACACCATATATTTT.

This clone appeared a single time. The J gene is TRBJ1-2, the V gene TRBV6-5; 9 nucleotides match TRBD1. Looked up from germline, CDR1 is MNHEY and CDR2 is SVGAGI. The CDR3 has 13 residues. V gave up 7 bases and J gave up 4 bases; unmatched junction bases: 4. In DNA form, the CDR3 reads TGTGCCAGCATTCCGGGACAGGGCTATGGCTACACCTTC. Its protein product is CASIPGQGYGYTF.

This chain links TRBV4-1 with TRBJ2-4, with D maybe TRBD1 (6 bases). CDR3 length: 16 residues. Germline CDR1 and CDR2: MGHRA and YSYEKL. Between the trimmed V and J ends, which lost 0 bases and 8 bases, there was a span of 17 bases. CDR3 in amino acids: CASSQDLGTTMYIQYF. The CDR3 region has the DNA TGCGCCAGCAGCCAAGATCTTGGGACAACCATGTACATTCAGTACTTC.

This sequence joins TRBV2 and TRBJ2-5; 7 bases line up with TRBD2. CDR1 and CDR2 (germline): SNHLY, FYNNEI. CDR3 length: 13 residues. V was clipped by 9 bases and J by 3 bases; unmatched bases: 7. DNA of the CDR3: TGTGCCAGTGGAGGGACTACCAAAGAGACCCAGTACTTC. It yields the protein CASGGTTKETQYF.

This clone has just a few counts. The chain is built from TRBV7-9 and TRBJ1-5; perhaps TRBD1 as D (6 bases). In germline, CDR1 is SEHNR, CDR2 FQNEAQ (reference sequence). The CDR3 loop spans 13 amino acids. V shed 5 bases and J shed 3 bases, with 8 bases lying between them. For the CDR3, the DNA is TGTGCCAGCAGCAAGGGGGACAATCAGCCCCAGCATTTT. This gives the protein CASSKGDNQPQHF.

The rearrangement joins TRBV27 to TRBJ2-7; a weak D match, TRBD2 (6 bases). V was cut by 4 bases and J by 2 bases, with 18 bases left in between. CDR3 length: 16 amino acids. Germline lookup yields CDR1 MNHEY and CDR2 SMNVEV (reference sequence). The CDR3 loop reads CASSSVRARGTYEQYF. CDR3 DNA: TGTGCCAGCAGTTCAGTGCGGGCGCGCGGGACCTACGAGCAGTACTTC.

The rearrangement uses TRBV6-5 and TRBJ1-3, with D possibly TRBD1 on 6 matching bases. Deletions cut 6 bases from V and 3 bases from J, with 6 bases between. CDR3 size: 12 residues. CDR1 is MNHEY and CDR2 is SVGAGI in the germline V gene. CDR3 DNA sequence: TGTGCCAGCAGACAGGGTGGAAACACCATATATTTT. This gives the protein CASRQGGNTIYF.

This clone was seen just once. J is TRBJ2-3 and V is TRBV5-1; D possibly corresponds to TRBD2 (5 bases). This CDR3 has 14 amino acids. The V gene lost 2 bases and the J gene lost 4 bases, with 11 bases spanning the gap. CDR1 and CDR2 from the germline V gene are SGHRS and YFSETQ. The CDR3 coding sequence is TGCGCCAGCAGCTTTGAGGGTGCCCCAGATACGCAGTATTTT. It yields the protein CASSFEGAPDTQYF.

In this sample, this clone turned up once. The gene calls are TRBV5-1 and TRBJ1-5; 7 bases are shared with TRBD1. V was pared by 2 bases and J by 8 bases, with 10 bases of the junction left unmatched. The length of the CDR3 is 15 residues. CDR1 SGHRS and CDR2 YFSETQ come from the germline V gene. The CDR3 protein is CASSLGTALNEPQHF. The CDR3 DNA reads TGCGCCAGCAGCTTAGGGACAGCCCTGAATGAGCCCCAGCATTTT.

This chain uses TRBV5-6 with TRBJ1-2; tentatively, D is TRBD1 (6 bases). V lost 4 bases to trimming and J lost 4 bases, with 20 bases between them. Germline-derived CDR1 and CDR2 are SGHDT and YYEEEE. The CDR3 is 16 amino acids. The CDR3 region is CASSPPNSGGAYGYTF. The CDR3 nucleotides are TGTGCCAGCAGCCCCCCCAATAGTGGGGGCGCCTATGGCTACACCTTC.

V usage is TRBV28 and J usage is TRBJ2-7, with TRBD1 as a possible D gene (5 bases). The germline V gene encodes CDR1 MDHEN and CDR2 SYDVKM. There are 16 residues in the CDR3. V lost 3 bases and J lost 1, with 16 bases in between. The DNA for the CDR3 is TGTGCCAGCAGTTTTAGGGGCAGCCTGCTTTCCTACGAGCAGTACTTC. Residues: CASSFRGSLLSYEQYF.

The gene calls are TRBV30 and TRBJ1-1; TRBD1 aligns across 7 bases. V lost 4 bases, J lost 2 bases, and 10 bases stayed unmatched. The CDR3 contains 15 residues. Germline V CDR1 and CDR2: GTSNPN, SVGIG (reference sequence). CDR3 DNA: TGTGCCTGGATGACAGGGTTCAAGCCTAACACTGAAGCTTTCTTT. Protein product: CAWMTGFKPNTEAFF.

V and J are TRBV5-1 and TRBJ2-2, with a possible D match to TRBD1 (6 bases). The CDR3 extends over 17 amino acids. CDR1 is SGHRS, CDR2 YFSETQ, per germline. V lost 1 base and J 4 bases, leaving 17 bases between the germline ends. The CDR3 region is CASSLRSGQSITGELFF. The CDR3 nucleotides are TGCGCCAGCAGCTTGAGGTCTGGACAGTCGATCACCGGGGAGCTGTTTTTT.

V and J are TRBV13 and TRBJ2-3, with D perhaps TRBD1 (5 bases). V lost 5 bases and J lost 2, with 17 bases in between. This CDR3 is built from 16 residues. From germline, CDR1 is PRHDT and CDR2 FYEKMQ (reference sequence). The CDR3 here is CASSQGTRHLTDTQYF. CDR3 coding DNA: TGTGCCAGCAGCCAGGGAACTCGCCACCTCACAGATACGCAGTATTTT.

The chain joins TRBV14 to TRBJ2-7; 10 bases line up with TRBD2. Germline V gene lookup returns CDR1 SGHDN and CDR2 FVKESK. J gave up 1 base and V 4 bases, and 19 bases lay outside the gene matches. The CDR3 sequence is 20 residues long. The CDR3 spells CASSRKIGVAGGRGSYEQYF. CDR3 coding DNA: TGTGCCAGCAGCCGCAAAATCGGGGTAGCGGGAGGCCGAGGATCCTACGAGCAGTACTTC.

This rearrangement joins TRBV5-1 to TRBJ2-1; 8 bases line up with TRBD1. J lost 4 bases, V lost 0 bases, and 3 bases had no gene match. This CDR3 has 15 amino acids. Germline V CDR1 and CDR2: SGHRS, YFSETQ. The DNA of the CDR3 is TGCGCCAGCAGCTTGGAGGGACAGGTATACAATGAGCAGTTCTTC. The encoded protein is CASSLEGQVYNEQFF.

V usage is TRBV7-3 and J usage is TRBJ1-2; 10 positions match TRBD1. The CDR3 loop spans 14 amino acids. Looked up from germline, CDR1 is SGHTA and CDR2 is FQGTGA. V gave up 1 base and J gave up 8 bases; unmatched junction bases: 4. CDR3 coding DNA: TGTGCCAGCAGCTTAAGGGGGACAGGGGAAGGCTACACCTTC. The encoded protein is CASSLRGTGEGYTF.